This T cell receptor beta chain emerged from a study of shared clonotypes between healthy human individuals. This CDR3 is built from 15 residues. Germline V gene data show CDR1 as SGHDN and CDR2 as FVKESK. The germline V and J ends were trimmed by 1 base and 4 bases, with 11 bases remaining between them. Sequencing was at deep level. Produced via immunoSEQ multiplex PCR; TCRdb's table is partial and in-frame only. The sample records some 900,000 clones, less than 85% being singletons. Donors were healthy HIV-negative adults without recently reported acute infections or vaccinations. The V call is TRBV14, the J call TRBJ1-3; tentative D call: TRBD1 (5 bases). The sample consisted of memory CD4+ T cells sorted from blood. The subset: CD45RA-negative fraction. The sequence derives from a young man in good health. CDR3 DNA: TGTGCCAGCAGCCAAGTGGGGGGTCGCGGAAACACCATATATTTT. This gives the protein CASSQVGGRGNTIYF.